The entry that follows covers one TCR beta chain sequence. TCRdb keeps only in-frame clones here, not all; method: immunoSEQ multiplex PCR. This repertoire shows about 380,000 clones, 70% to 90% found once; its top ten account for about 1.5%. This entry comes from a study of blood T cell repertoires in COVID-19. This CDR3 is 16 amino acids long. In germline, CDR1 is MNHNY, CDR2 SVGAGI (reference sequence). V was shortened by 10 bases and J by 2 bases, with 21 bases between the two germline ends. This sequence joins TRBV6-6 and TRBJ1-5, with no clear D. The sample comprised PBMCs or T cells enriched from blood (not recorded which). The sequence came from a man aged 25-45 years who had recovered from COVID-19. CDR3 sequence: CATKSFSSRGNQPQHF. The CDR3 DNA is TGTGCCACCAAATCTTTCAGCTCCCGGGGCAATCAGCCCCAGCATTTT.